Reported below is one T cell receptor beta chain. A single record per CDR3 protein comes from TCRdb applying MiXCR to the PCR reads. The sample lists about 21,000 distinct CDR3 sequences, around 39% occurring once. This specimen belongs to a study of tumor-infiltrating lymphocytes in oesophageal squamous cell carcinoma. This CDR3 contains 14 residues. J gave up 4 bases and V 5 bases, and 6 bases lay outside the gene matches. Germline CDR1 reads SGHNT; CDR2 reads YENEEA. The rearrangement uses TRBV11-3 and TRBJ2-5; 8 bases agree with TRBD1. The clonotype comes from a male donor with esophageal squamous cell carcinoma. Specimen: esophageal tumor tissue. For the CDR3, the DNA is TGTGCCAGCAGCCCTGGACAGGGAAGAGAGACCCAGTACTTC. Protein sequence: CASSPGQGRETQYF.